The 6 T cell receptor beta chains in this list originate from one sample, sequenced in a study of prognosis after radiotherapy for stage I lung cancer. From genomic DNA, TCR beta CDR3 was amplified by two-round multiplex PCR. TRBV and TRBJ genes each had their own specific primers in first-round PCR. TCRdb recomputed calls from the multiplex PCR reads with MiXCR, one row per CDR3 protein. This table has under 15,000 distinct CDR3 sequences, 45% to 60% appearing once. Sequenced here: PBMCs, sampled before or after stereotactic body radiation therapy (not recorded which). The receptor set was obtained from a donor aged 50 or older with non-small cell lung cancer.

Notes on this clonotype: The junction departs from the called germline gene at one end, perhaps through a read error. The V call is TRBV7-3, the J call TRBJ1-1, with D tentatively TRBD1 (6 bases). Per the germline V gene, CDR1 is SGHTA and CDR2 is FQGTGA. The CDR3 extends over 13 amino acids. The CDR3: CASITQGNTGAFF. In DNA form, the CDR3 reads TGTGCCAGCATCACCCAGGGGAACACTGGAGCTTTCTTT.

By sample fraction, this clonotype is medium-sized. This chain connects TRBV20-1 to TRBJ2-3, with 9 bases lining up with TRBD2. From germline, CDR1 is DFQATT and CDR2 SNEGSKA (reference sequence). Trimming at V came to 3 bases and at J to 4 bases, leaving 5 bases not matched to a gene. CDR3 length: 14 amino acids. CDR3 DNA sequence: TGCAGTGCTAGCGCGGGAGGGTCGGCAGATACGCAGTATTTT. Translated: CSASAGGSADTQYF.

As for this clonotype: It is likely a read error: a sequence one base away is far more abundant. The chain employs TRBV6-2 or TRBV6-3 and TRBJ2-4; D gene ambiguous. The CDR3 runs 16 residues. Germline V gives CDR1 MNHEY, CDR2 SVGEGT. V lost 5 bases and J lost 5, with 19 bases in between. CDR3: CASSEFLGSPQNIQYF. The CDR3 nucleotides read TGTGCCAGCAGTGAATTCCTAGGATCGCCACAAAACATTCAGTACTTC.

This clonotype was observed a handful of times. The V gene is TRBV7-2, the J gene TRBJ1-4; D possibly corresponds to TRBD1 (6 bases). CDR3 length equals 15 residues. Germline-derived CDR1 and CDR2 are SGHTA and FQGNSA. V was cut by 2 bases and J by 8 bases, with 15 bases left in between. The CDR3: CASSLQGRNSEKLFF. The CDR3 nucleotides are TGTGCCAGCAGCTTACAGGGGCGGAATAGCGAAAAACTGTTTTTT. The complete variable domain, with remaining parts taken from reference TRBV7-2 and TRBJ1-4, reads GAGVSQSPSNKVTEKGKDVELRCDPISGHTALYWYRQSLGQGLEFLIYFQGNSAPDKSGLPSDRFSAERTGGSVSTLTIQRTQQEDSAVYLCASSLQGRNSEKLFFGSGTQLSVL.

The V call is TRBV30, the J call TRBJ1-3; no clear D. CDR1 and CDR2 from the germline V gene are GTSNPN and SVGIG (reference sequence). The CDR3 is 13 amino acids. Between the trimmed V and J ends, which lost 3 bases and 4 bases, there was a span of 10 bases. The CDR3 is CAWSILPGNTIYF. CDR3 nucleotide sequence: TGTGCCTGGAGCATACTTCCCGGAAACACCATATATTTT. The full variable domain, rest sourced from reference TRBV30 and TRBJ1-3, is SQTIHQWPATLVQPVGSPLSLECTVEGTSNPNLYWYRQAAGRGLQLLFYSVGIGQISSEVPQNLSASRPQDRQFILSSKKLLLSDSGFYLCAWSILPGNTIYFGEGSWLTVV.

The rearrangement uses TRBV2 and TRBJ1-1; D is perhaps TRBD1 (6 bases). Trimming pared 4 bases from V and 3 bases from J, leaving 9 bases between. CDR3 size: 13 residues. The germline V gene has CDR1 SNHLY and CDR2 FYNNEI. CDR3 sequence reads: CASSVRGDTEAFF. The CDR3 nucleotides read TGTGCCAGCAGTGTCAGGGGCGACACTGAAGCTTTCTTT. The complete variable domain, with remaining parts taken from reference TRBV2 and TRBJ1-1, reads EPEVTQTPSHQVTQMGQEVILRCVPISNHLYFYWYRQILGQKVEFLVSFYNNEISEKSEIFDDQFSVERPDGSNFTLKIRSTKLEDSAMYFCASSVRGDTEAFFGQGTRLTVV.